A single sample gave rise to the 18 T cell receptor beta chains below, sequenced in a study of cytotoxic CD8 clonotypes in ibrutinib-treated CLL. The data were produced by immunoSEQ multiplex PCR, yet TCRdb's version contains in-frame clones alone and is incomplete. Among about 140,000 clones, roughly 76% were seen once, and the ten largest hold around 4.9%. This specimen consisted of PBMCs, obtained after 24 months of ibrutinib treatment. These receptors all stem from a human donor with chronic lymphocytic leukemia.

The chain employs TRBV6-4 and TRBJ2-1; weak D call: TRBD2 (6 bases). Germline-derived CDR1 and CDR2 are MRHNA and SNTAGT. CDR3 size: 10 residues. CDR3 in DNA: TGTCCCGGGAGCGGCAATGAGCAGTTCTTC. This gives the protein CPGSGNEQFF.

The chain carries TRBV7-2 and TRBJ1-3, with 10 nucleotides matching TRBD1. The CDR3 covers 16 residues. Germline V gene lookup returns CDR1 SGHTA and CDR2 FQGNSA. Losses at the gene ends were 0 bases for V and 12 bases for J; bases not matched to a gene: 11. CDR3 DNA: TGTGCCAGCAGCTTAGCTGGGGGACAGGGGCCCGGAGGCATATATTTT. It yields the protein CASSLAGGQGPGGIYF.

This sequence joins TRBV7-3 and TRBJ2-3; 9 bases match TRBD2. J lost 5 bases, V lost 2 bases, and 8 bases had no gene match. In germline, CDR1 is SGHTA, CDR2 FQGTGA. This CDR3 contains 16 residues. The DNA of the CDR3 is TGTGCCAGCAGCTTATGGGGCGGGAGGGCCGTAGATACGCAGTATTTT. Its translation is CASSLWGGRAVDTQYF. The full variable domain, in which reference TRBV7-3 and TRBJ2-3 provide the parts outside the CDR3, is GAGVSQTPSNKVTEKGKYVELRCDPISGHTALYWYRQSLGQGPEFLIYFQGTGAADDSGLPNDRFFAVRPEGSVSTLKIQRTERGDSAVYLCASSLWGGRAVDTQYFGPGTRLTVL.

The sample holds a few counts of this clone. This chain links TRBV28 with TRBJ1-2; D gene unclear. CDR1 and CDR2 from the germline V gene are MDHEN and SYDVKM. Trimming took off 2 bases at V and 1 base at J, with 5 bases between the two ends. The CDR3 is 13 amino acids. The CDR3 loop is CASSLPSNYGYTF. In DNA, the CDR3 is TGTGCCAGCAGTTTACCTAGTAACTATGGCTACACCTTC.

The J gene is TRBJ2-3, the V gene TRBV18; D gene ambiguous. The V gene lost 2 bases and the J gene lost 5 bases, with 8 bases spanning the gap. Germline V gene lookup returns CDR1 KGHSH and CDR2 LQKENI. This CDR3 comprises 13 residues. CDR3 sequence: CASSPSSGDTQYF. The CDR3 DNA follows: TGTGCCAGCTCACCATCGTCCGGAGATACGCAGTATTTT.

This chain uses TRBV5-6 with TRBJ2-7, with D unresolved. Germline V gene data show CDR1 as SGHDT and CDR2 as YYEEEE. Trimming stripped 1 base from V and 3 bases from J, with 5 bases between. The CDR3 extends over 12 amino acids. This CDR3 is CASSLRYYEQYF. For the CDR3, the DNA is TGTGCCAGCAGCTTGCGGTACTACGAGCAGTACTTC.

This clone was counted a few times. CDR3 DNA sequence: TGTGCCAGCAGCCCCCCCCGGTACGAGCAGTACTTC. This encodes CASSPPRYEQYF. The V gene is TRBV7-2, the J gene TRBJ2-7; D is unclear. Between the trimmed V and J ends, which lost 5 bases and 4 bases, there was a span of 9 bases. The germline V gene has CDR1 SGHTA and CDR2 FQGNSA. This CDR3 contains 12 residues.

Here the CDR3 DNA reads TGTGCCAGCAGCTTGCCCGGGACAGCGAACACCGGGGAGCTGTTTTTT. This encodes CASSLPGTANTGELFF. The chain is built from TRBV5-4 and TRBJ2-2, with TRBD1 matching over 7 bases. Germline values: CDR1 SGHNT, CDR2 YYREEE (reference sequence). There are 16 residues in the CDR3. With V trimmed by 1 base and J by 0 bases, 3 bases remained unmatched.

This chain joins TRBV11-2 and TRBJ1-2; no clear D. This CDR3 contains 11 residues. Trimming removed 5 bases from V and 4 bases from J, with 5 bases in between. CDR1 SGHAT and CDR2 FQNNGV come from the germline V gene. The DNA of the CDR3 is TGTGCCAGCAGCGATGTCTATGGCTACACCTTC. Encoded protein: CASSDVYGYTF.

This clone has only a few counts. V is TRBV10-2 and J is TRBJ1-6; no firm D call. CDR3 length equals 15 residues. The germline V and J ends were trimmed by 7 bases and 7 bases, with 17 bases remaining between them. CDR1 WSHSY and CDR2 SAAADI come from the germline V gene. CDR3 nucleotide sequence: TGCGCCAGCAACCCCGGGTGGCAGCCGAATTCACCCCTCCACTTT. This sequence encodes CASNPGWQPNSPLHF.

The gene calls are TRBV18 and TRBJ1-5, with a possible D match to TRBD1 (6 bases). Between the trimmed V and J ends, which lost 0 bases and 6 bases, there was a span of 15 bases. The CDR3 consists of 16 residues. The germline V gene has CDR1 KGHSH and CDR2 LQKENI. The CDR3 loop reads CASSPPGGATGQPQHF. CDR3 nucleotide sequence: TGTGCCAGCTCACCACCGGGGGGGGCCACGGGTCAGCCCCAGCATTTT.

The chain joins TRBV21-1 to TRBJ1-2. TRBV21-1 is annotated as a pseudogene. The CDR3 covers 14 residues. CDR3 loop: CASSNGAGNGGYTF. The CDR3 region has the DNA TGTGCCAGCAGCAATGGGGCGGGTAACGGGGGCTACACCTTC.

At least ten counts were recorded for this clone. This chain uses TRBV15 with TRBJ2-1; D perhaps matches TRBD2 (7 bases). The CDR3 covers 18 residues. The V gene lost 8 bases and the J gene lost 7 bases, with 30 bases spanning the gap. CDR1 LNHNV and CDR2 YYDKDF come from the germline V gene (reference sequence). CDR3 nucleotides: TGTGCCACCCGGGGGCAGGGCGCTAAGCGGGGCCTCCAGAATGAGCAGTTCTTC. Translation: CATRGQGAKRGLQNEQFF.

The chain couples TRBV30 to TRBJ2-7; possibly TRBD2 for D (5 bases). Germline V CDR1 and CDR2: GTSNPN, SVGIG (reference sequence). Deletions cut 0 bases from V and 9 bases from J, with 21 bases between. CDR3 length: 15 residues. DNA of the CDR3: TGTGCCTGGAGTGTACCCCTCGCCGACACCCGGGGGCAGTACTTC. This translates into CAWSVPLADTRGQYF.

This rearrangement joins TRBV18 to TRBJ2-2, with D perhaps matching TRBD2 (6 bases). This CDR3 is built from 16 residues. V lost 2 bases and J 3 bases, leaving 13 bases between the germline ends. Germline V gives CDR1 KGHSH, CDR2 LQKENI. This chain's CDR3 is CASSPWEAGDTGELFF. The CDR3 bases are TGTGCCAGCTCACCATGGGAGGCCGGGGACACCGGGGAGCTGTTTTTT. Based on the CDR3 plus reference TRBV18 and TRBJ2-2, the full variable domain is NAGVMQNPRHLVRRRGQEARLRCSPMKGHSHVYWYRQLPEEGLKFMVYLQKENIIDESGMPKERFSAEFPKEGPSILRIQQVVRGDSAAYFCASSPWEAGDTGELFFGEGSRLTVL.

This chain uses TRBV28 with TRBJ1-1; D is unresolved. Trimming removed 3 bases from V and 0 bases from J, with 5 bases in between. This CDR3 has 13 residues. Germline V gives CDR1 MDHEN, CDR2 SYDVKM. In DNA form, the CDR3 reads TGTGCCAGCAGTTTGCCCGTGAACACTGAAGCTTTCTTT. As protein: CASSLPVNTEAFF.

There are many counts of this clone. The chain carries TRBV5-8 and TRBJ1-5; TRBD1 matches at 7 bases. CDR3 length equals 13 residues. Germline values: CDR1 SGHTS, CDR2 YDEGEE. After removal of 0 bases from V and 8 bases from J, the junction contained 2 bases not matched to a gene. CDR3 loop: CASSLGQGEPQHF. CDR3 DNA sequence: TGTGCCAGCAGCTTGGGGCAGGGGGAGCCCCAGCATTTT. Drawing the rest from reference TRBV5-8 and TRBJ1-5, the complete variable domain is EAGVTQSPTHLIKTRGQQATLRCSPISGHTSVYWYQQALGLGLQFLLWYDEGEERNRGNFPPRFSGRQFPNYSSELNVNALELEDSALYLCASSLGQGEPQHFGDGTRLSIL.

The chain has TRBV7-2 and TRBJ2-5; 9 positions match TRBD2. J was trimmed by 4 bases and V by 5 bases; bases with no gene match: 8. The CDR3 runs 15 residues. Germline-derived CDR1 and CDR2 are SGHTA and FQGNSA. CDR3 DNA: TGTGCCAGCAGCCGGGGACTAGCAGGTGGAGAGACCCAGTACTTC. It codes for CASSRGLAGGETQYF.